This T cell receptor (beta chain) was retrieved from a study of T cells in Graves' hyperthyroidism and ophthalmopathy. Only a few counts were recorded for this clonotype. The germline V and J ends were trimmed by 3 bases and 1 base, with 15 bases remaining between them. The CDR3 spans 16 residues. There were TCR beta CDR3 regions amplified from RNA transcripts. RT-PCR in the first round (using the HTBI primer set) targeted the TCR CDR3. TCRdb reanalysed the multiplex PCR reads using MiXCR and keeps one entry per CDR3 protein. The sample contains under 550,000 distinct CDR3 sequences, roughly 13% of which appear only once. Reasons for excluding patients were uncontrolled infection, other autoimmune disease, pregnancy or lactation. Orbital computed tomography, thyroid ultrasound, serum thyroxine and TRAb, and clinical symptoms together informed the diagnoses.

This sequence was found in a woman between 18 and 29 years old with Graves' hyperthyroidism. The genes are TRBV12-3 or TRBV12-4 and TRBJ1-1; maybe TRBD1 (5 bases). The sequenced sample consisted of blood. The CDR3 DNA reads TGTGCCAGCAGTTTCTCAGGGATTTTTAGGAACACTGAAGCTTTCTTT. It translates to CASSFSGIFRNTEAFF.